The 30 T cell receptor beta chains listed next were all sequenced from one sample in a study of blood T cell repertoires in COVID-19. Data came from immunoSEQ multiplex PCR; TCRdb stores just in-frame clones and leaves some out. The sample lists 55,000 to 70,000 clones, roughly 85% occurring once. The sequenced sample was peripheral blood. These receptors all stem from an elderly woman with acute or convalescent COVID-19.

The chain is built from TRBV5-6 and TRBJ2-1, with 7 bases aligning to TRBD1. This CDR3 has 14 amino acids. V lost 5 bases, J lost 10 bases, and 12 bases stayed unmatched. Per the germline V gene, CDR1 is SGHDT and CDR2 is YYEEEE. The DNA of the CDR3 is TGTGCCAGCAGAGGCGGGCAGGGGGTAGGAGAGCAGTTCTTC. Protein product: CASRGGQGVGEQFF.

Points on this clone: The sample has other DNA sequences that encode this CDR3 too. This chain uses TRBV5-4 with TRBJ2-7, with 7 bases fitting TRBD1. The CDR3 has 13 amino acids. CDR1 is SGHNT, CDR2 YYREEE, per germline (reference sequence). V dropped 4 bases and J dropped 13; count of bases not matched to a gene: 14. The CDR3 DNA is TGTGCCAGCAGCAGAGGGACAGTCCCCCTATTTTACTTC. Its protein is CASSRGTVPLFYF.

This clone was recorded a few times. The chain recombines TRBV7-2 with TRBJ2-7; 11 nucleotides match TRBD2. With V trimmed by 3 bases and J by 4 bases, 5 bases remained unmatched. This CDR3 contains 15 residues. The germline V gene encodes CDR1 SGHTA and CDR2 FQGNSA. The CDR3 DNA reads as TGTGCCAGCAGCTTTATAGCGGGGGGGCTGTACGAGCAGTACTTC. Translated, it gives CASSFIAGGLYEQYF.

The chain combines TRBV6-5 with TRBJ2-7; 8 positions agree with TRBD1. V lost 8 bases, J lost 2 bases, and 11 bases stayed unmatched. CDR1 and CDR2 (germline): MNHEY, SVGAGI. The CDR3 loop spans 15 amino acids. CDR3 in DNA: TGTGCCAGCCGCCCCCCGGACAGGGCGCCCTACGAGCAGTACTTC. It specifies CASRPPDRAPYEQYF.

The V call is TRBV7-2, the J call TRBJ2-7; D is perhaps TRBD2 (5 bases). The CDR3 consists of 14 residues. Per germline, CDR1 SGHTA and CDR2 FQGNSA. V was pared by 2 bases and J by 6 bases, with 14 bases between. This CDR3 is CASSLNLPGSEQYF. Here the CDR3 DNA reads TGTGCCAGCAGCTTAAATTTACCGGGGTCCGAGCAGTACTTC.

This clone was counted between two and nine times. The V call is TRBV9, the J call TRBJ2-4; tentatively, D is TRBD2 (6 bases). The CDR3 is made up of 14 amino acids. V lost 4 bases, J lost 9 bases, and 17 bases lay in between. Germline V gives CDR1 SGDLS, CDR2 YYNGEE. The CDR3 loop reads CASSRNAEGGIQYF. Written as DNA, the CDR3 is TGTGCCAGCAGCCGAAACGCCGAGGGAGGCATTCAGTACTTC. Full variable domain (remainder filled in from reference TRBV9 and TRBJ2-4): DSGVTQTPKHLITATGQRVTLRCSPRSGDLSVYWYQQSLDQGLQFLIQYYNGEERAKGNILERFSAQQFPDLHSELNLSSLELGDSALYFCASSRNAEGGIQYFGAGTRLSVL.

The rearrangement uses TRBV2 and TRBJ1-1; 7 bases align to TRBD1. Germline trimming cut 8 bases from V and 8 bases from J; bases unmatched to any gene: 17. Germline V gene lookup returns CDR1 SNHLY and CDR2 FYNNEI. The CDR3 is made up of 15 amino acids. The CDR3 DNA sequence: TGTGCCAGCGGGAAGGGACAGCCAAAAAGCAACGAAGCTTTCTTT. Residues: CASGKGQPKSNEAFF.

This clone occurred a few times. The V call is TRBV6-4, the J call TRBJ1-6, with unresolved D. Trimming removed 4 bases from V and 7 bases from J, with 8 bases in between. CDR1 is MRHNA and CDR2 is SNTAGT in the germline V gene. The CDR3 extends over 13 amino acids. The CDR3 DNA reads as TGTGCCAGCAGTGGATTCCTAAATTCACCCCTCCACTTT. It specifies CASSGFLNSPLHF.

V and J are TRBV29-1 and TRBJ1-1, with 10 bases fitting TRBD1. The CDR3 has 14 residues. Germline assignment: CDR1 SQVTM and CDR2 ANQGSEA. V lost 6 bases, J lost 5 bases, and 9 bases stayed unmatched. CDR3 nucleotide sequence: TGCAGCGTCCAACGGGACAGGGGATGGACTGAAGCTTTCTTT. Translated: CSVQRDRGWTEAFF.

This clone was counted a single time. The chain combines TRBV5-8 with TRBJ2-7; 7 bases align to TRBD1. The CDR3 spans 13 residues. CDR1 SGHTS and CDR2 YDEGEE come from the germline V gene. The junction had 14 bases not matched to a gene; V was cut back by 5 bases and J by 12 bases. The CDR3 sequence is CASSNQRGQGLYF. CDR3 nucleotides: TGTGCCAGCAGTAATCAAAGGGGGCAGGGGCTGTACTTC.

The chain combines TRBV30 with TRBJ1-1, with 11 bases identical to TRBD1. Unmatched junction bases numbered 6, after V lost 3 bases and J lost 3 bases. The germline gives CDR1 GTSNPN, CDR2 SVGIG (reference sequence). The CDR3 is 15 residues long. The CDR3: CAWRPRTGGDTEAFF. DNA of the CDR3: TGTGCCTGGAGACCCAGGACAGGGGGCGACACTGAAGCTTTCTTT.

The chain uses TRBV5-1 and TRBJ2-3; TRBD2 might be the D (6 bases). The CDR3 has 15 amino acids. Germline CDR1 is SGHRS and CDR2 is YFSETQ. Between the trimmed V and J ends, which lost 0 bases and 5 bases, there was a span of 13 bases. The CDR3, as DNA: TGCGCCAGCAGCTTGGAGCGGGCTAACAGAGATACGCAGTATTTT. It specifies CASSLERANRDTQYF.

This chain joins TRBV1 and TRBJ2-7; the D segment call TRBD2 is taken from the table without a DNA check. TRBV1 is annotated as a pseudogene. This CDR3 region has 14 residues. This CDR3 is CTSSQDRESCEQYF. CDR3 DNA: TGCACCAGCAGCCAAGATCGGGAAAGCTGTGAGCAGTACTTC.

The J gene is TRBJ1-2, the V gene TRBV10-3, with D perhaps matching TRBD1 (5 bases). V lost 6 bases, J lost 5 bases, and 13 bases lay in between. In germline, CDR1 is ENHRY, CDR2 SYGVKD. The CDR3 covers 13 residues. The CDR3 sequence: CAIRQGEGYGYTF. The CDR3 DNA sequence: TGTGCCATCAGGCAAGGGGAGGGTTATGGCTACACCTTC.

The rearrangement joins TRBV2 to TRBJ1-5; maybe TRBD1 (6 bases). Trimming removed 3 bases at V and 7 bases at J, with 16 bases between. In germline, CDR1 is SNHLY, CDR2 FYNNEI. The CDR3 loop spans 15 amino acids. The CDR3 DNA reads TGTGCCAGCAGTGAGGTAACAGGGAAGGTACAGCCCCAGCATTTT. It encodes CASSEVTGKVQPQHF.

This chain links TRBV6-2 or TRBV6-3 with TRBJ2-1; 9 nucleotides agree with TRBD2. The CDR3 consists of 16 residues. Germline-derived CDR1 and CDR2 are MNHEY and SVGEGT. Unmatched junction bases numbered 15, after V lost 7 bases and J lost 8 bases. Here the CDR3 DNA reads TGTGCCAGCACCCCGGGGAGGATTAGCGGGGGCGATGAGCAGTTCTTC. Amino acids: CASTPGRISGGDEQFF.

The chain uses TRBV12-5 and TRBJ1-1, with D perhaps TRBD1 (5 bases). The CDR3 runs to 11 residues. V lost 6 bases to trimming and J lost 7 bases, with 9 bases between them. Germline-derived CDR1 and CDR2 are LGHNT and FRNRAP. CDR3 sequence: CASGGGNEAFF. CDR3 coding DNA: TGTGCTAGTGGGGGGGGAAATGAAGCTTTCTTT.

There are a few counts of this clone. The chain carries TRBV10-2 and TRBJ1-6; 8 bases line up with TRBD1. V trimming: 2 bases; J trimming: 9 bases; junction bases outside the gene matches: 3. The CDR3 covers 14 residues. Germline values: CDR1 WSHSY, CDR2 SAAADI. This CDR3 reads CASSEQGAGSPLHF. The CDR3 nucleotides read TGCGCCAGCAGTGAGCAGGGGGCGGGTTCACCCCTCCACTTT.

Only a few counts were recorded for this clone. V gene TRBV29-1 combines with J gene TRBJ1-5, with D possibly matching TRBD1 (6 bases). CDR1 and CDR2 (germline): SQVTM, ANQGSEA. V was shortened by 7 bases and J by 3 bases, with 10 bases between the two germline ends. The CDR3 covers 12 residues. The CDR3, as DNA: TGCAGCGCTGGGGACAACAATCAGCCCCAGCATTTT. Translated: CSAGDNNQPQHF.

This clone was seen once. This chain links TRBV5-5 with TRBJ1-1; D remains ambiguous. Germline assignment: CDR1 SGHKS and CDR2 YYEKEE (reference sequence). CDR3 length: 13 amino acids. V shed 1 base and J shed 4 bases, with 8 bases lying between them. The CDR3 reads CASSLSVGTEAFF. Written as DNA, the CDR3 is TGTGCCAGCAGCTTGAGCGTTGGCACTGAAGCTTTCTTT.

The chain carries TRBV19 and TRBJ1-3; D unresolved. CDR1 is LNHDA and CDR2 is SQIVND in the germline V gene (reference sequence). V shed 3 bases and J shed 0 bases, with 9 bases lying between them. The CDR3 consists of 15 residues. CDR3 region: CASSIRRNSGNTIYF. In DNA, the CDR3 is TGTGCCAGTAGTATTCGGCGGAACTCTGGAAACACCATATATTTT.

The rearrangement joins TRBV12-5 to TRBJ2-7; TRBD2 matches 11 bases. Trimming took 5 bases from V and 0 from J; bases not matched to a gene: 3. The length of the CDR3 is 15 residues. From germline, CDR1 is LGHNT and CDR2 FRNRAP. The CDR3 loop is CASGPGTSGSYEQYF. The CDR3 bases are TGTGCTAGTGGTCCGGGGACTAGCGGCTCCTACGAGCAGTACTTC.

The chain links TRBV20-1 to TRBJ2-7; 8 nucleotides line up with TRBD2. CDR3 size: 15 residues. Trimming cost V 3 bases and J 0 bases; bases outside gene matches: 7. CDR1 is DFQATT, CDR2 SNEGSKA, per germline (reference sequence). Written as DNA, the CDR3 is TGCAGTGCTAGTTTTCTAGCGGGCCCCTCCTACGAGCAGTACTTC. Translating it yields CSASFLAGPSYEQYF.

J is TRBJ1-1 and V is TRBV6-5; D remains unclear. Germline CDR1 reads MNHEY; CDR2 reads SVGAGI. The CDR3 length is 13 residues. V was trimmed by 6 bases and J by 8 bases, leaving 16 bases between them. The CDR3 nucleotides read TGTGCCAGCAGCCCCTCCCTGCTCAGAGAAGCTTTCTTT. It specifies CASSPSLLREAFF.

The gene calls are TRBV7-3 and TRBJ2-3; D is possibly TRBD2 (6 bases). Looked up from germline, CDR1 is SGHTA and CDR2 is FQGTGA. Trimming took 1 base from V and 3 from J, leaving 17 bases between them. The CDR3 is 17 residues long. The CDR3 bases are TGTGCCAGCAGCTTAAATGGCCCCGGGGGAGGAACAGATACGCAGTATTTT. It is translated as CASSLNGPGGGTDTQYF.

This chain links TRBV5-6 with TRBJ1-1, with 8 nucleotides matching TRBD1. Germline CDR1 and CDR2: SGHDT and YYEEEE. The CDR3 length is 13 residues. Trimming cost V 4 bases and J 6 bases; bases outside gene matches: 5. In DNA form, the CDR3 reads TGTGCCAGCAGCAAGACAGGGGCCTCTGAAGCTTTCTTT. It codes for CASSKTGASEAFF.

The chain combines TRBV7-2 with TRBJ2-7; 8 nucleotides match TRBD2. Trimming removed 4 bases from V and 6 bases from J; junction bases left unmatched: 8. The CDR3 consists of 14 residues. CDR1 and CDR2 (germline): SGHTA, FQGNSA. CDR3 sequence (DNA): TGTGCCAGCAGCTCAGGGCCCAGCGGGGGCGAGCAGTACTTC. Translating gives CASSSGPSGGEQYF.

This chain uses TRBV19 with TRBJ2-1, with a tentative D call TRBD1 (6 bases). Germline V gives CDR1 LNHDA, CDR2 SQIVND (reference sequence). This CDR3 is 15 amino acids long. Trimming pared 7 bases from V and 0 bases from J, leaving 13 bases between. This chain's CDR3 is CASTTQGNSYNEQFF. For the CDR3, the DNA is TGTGCCAGTACAACCCAGGGGAACTCCTACAATGAGCAGTTCTTC.

The CDR3 loop reads CSVEQRSSGRFSYEQYF. For the CDR3, the DNA is TGCAGCGTTGAACAAAGGAGTAGCGGGAGATTCTCCTACGAGCAGTACTTC. The J gene is TRBJ2-7, the V gene TRBV29-1, with 9 nucleotides matching TRBD2. The germline CDR1 and CDR2 sequences are SQVTM and ANQGSEA. Trimming at V came to 2 bases and at J to 0 bases, leaving 11 bases not matched to a gene. This CDR3 is built from 17 residues.

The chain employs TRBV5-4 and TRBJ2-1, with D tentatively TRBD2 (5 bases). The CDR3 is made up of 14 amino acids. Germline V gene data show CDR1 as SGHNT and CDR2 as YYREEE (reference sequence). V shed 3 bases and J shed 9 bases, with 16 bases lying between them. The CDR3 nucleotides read TGTGCCAGCAGCTCCAACATGGGAGACGCTGAGCAGTTCTTC. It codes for CASSSNMGDAEQFF.